A single sample gave rise to the 13 T cell receptor beta chains below, sequenced in a study of blood T cell repertoires in COVID-19. The data were produced by immunoSEQ multiplex PCR, yet TCRdb's version contains in-frame clones alone and is incomplete. The data contain about 86,000 clones, 75% to 90% of them seen just once; the ten biggest clones take up roughly 30%. The specimen was peripheral blood. The source of these receptors is a woman older than 75 with active or convalescent COVID-19.

This clone was detected a few times. The J gene is TRBJ1-2, the V gene TRBV19; D not certain. There are 15 residues in the CDR3. V lost 3 bases and J 4 bases, leaving 15 bases between the germline ends. From germline, CDR1 is LNHDA and CDR2 SQIVND (reference sequence). CDR3: CASSISARQTYGYTF. In DNA form, the CDR3 reads TGTGCCAGTAGTATTTCGGCGCGGCAGACCTATGGCTACACCTTC.

The chain couples TRBV6-2 or TRBV6-3 to TRBJ2-5, with D unresolved. The CDR3 runs to 11 residues. Trimming took 4 bases from V and 2 from J, leaving 2 bases between them. CDR1 is MNHEY and CDR2 is SVGEGT in the germline V gene. CDR3 sequence reads: CASSSQETQYF. The CDR3 DNA is TGTGCCAGCAGTTCACAAGAGACCCAGTACTTC.

V is TRBV28 and J is TRBJ2-7, with 9 positions matching TRBD1. Trimming cost V 2 bases and J 7 bases; bases outside gene matches: 9. The CDR3 is 15 amino acids. CDR1 and CDR2 from the germline V gene are MDHEN and SYDVKM. DNA for the CDR3: TGTGCCAGCAGTTTAAGGGACAGGGTGCGGTTGGAGCAGTACTTC. Translation: CASSLRDRVRLEQYF.

The gene calls are TRBV4-1 and TRBJ2-1, with a weak D call TRBD2 (6 bases). The CDR3 length is 12 residues. The germline V gene has CDR1 MGHRA and CDR2 YSYEKL. The V end lost 3 bases, the J end lost 9 bases, and 9 bases lay between the germline ends. Here the CDR3 reads CASSHPGGEQFF. The CDR3 DNA reads TGCGCCAGCAGCCACCCCGGGGGTGAGCAGTTCTTC.

This chain uses TRBV7-2 with TRBJ2-7; the match to TRBD2 covers 12 bases. The length of the CDR3 is 14 residues. Per germline, CDR1 SGHTA and CDR2 FQGNSA. V lost 4 bases, J lost 3 bases, and 1 base stayed unmatched. CDR3 sequence reads: CASSSTSGGYEQYF. The CDR3 nucleotides are TGTGCCAGCAGCTCGACTAGCGGGGGCTACGAGCAGTACTTC.

This clone occurred a few times. V and J are TRBV2 and TRBJ1-2; D is uncertain. There are 13 residues in the CDR3. Germline CDR1 and CDR2: SNHLY and FYNNEI. V lost 3 bases to trimming and J lost 4 bases, with 9 bases between them. The CDR3 is CASSEVKAYGYTF. CDR3 DNA sequence: TGTGCCAGCAGTGAGGTCAAAGCCTATGGCTACACCTTC.

J is TRBJ2-7 and V is TRBV18; possibly TRBD2 for D (5 bases). V dropped 2 bases and J dropped 2 bases, with 19 bases sitting between them. This CDR3 is 17 amino acids long. CDR1 KGHSH and CDR2 LQKENI come from the germline V gene. The DNA of the CDR3 is TGTGCCAGCTCACCAAGGGTATTAGGGTCCGGGGCCTACGAGCAGTACTTC. It specifies CASSPRVLGSGAYEQYF.

This sequence joins TRBV11-3 and TRBJ1-1, with unresolved D. This CDR3 contains 11 residues. Trimming stripped 4 bases from V and 5 bases from J, with 5 bases between. Germline CDR1 and CDR2: SGHNT and YENEEA. The CDR3 loop is CASSSRTEAFF. CDR3 DNA sequence: TGTGCCAGCAGCTCACGGACTGAAGCTTTCTTT.

The rearrangement links TRBV5-4 to TRBJ2-1; 9 bases agree with TRBD2. CDR1 is SGHNT, CDR2 YYREEE, per germline (reference sequence). The length of the CDR3 is 16 residues. The junction had 10 bases not matched to a gene; V was cut back by 3 bases and J by 6 bases. The CDR3, as DNA: TGTGCCAGCAGCTGGTCACCCGGGACTAGCCGCAATGAGCAGTTCTTC. It translates to CASSWSPGTSRNEQFF.

The chain has TRBV5-6 and TRBJ1-5; TRBD1 matches at 8 bases. The CDR3 length is 17 residues. Germline CDR1 reads SGHDT; CDR2 reads YYEEEE. The V and J ends lost 4 bases and 3 bases, in that order; junction bases with no gene match: 12. The CDR3 nucleotides are TGTGCCAGCAGCCTGAGACAGGGGATGGTCGCCAATCAGCCCCAGCATTTT. Protein sequence: CASSLRQGMVANQPQHF.

The CDR3 loop reads CASSSSPDRDTEAFF. The CDR3 region has the DNA TGCGCCAGCAGCTCCAGCCCGGACAGGGACACTGAAGCTTTCTTT. The rearrangement joins TRBV4-1 to TRBJ1-1, with TRBD1 matching over 8 bases. Germline CDR1 reads MGHRA; CDR2 reads YSYEKL. The ends lost 5 bases at V and 3 bases at J; junction bases unmatched: 8. The CDR3 is 15 residues long.

The rearrangement uses TRBV5-1 and TRBJ2-1; no clear D. V gave up 5 bases and J gave up 0 bases, with 9 bases separating them. CDR1 is SGHRS, CDR2 YFSETQ, per germline. This CDR3 region has 14 residues. The CDR3 region has the DNA TGCGCCAGCAGACAGTCGAGCTCCTACAATGAGCAGTTCTTC. Translated: CASRQSSSYNEQFF. Complete variable domain (other parts from reference TRBV5-1 and TRBJ2-1): KAGVTQTPRYLIKTRGQQVTLSCSPISGHRSVSWYQQTPGQGLQFLFEYFSETQRNKGNFPGRFSGRQFSNSRSEMNVSTLELGDSALYLCASRQSSSYNEQFFGPGTRLTVL.

A few counts support this clone. The V and J genes are TRBV7-3 and TRBJ1-2; 11 nucleotides align to TRBD1. The V gene's germline CDR1 is SGHTA and CDR2 FQGTGA. Trimming at V came to 5 bases and at J to 7 bases, leaving 6 bases not matched to a gene. This CDR3 comprises 14 residues. The CDR3 region has the DNA TGTGCCAGCAGCCCCGGGACAGGGGGTGGTGGCTACACCTTC. Residues: CASSPGTGGGGYTF.